This section outlines one TCR beta chain sequence together with its context. Its antigen is as yet unknown. This record comes from a study of shared clonotypes between healthy human individuals. This table comes from immunoSEQ multiplex PCR, and its TCRdb copy is limited to in-frame clones, with some not included. The sample contains around 2.3 million clones, approximately 94% of which appear only once. General study results and limits: Inspection by rarefaction showed sorted-subset sequencing to be incomplete despite large depth.

The TCR originated in a man between 18 and 29 years old in good health. Sequencing input: naive CD4+ T cells sorted from blood. The sample's subset: CD45RA+ positively selected.

This CDR3 reads CASSPELNTEAFF. CDR3 DNA sequence: TGTGCCAGCAGCCCGGAACTGAACACTGAAGCTTTCTTT. The chain combines TRBV5-4 with TRBJ1-1; D gene ambiguous. CDR3 size: 13 residues. Trimming took off 4 bases at V and 0 bases at J, with 7 bases between the two ends. From germline, CDR1 is SGHNT and CDR2 YYREEE (reference sequence). The full variable domain, in which reference TRBV5-4 and TRBJ1-1 provide the parts outside the CDR3, is ETGVTQSPTHLIKTRGQQVTLRCSSQSGHNTVSWYQQALGQGPQFIFQYYREEENGRGNFPPRFSGLQFPNYSSELNVNALELDDSALYLCASSPELNTEAFFGQGTRLTVV.